Listed below are T cell receptor beta chains from one sample, sequenced in a study of T cells after posttransplantation cyclophosphamide. Profiling relied on immunoSEQ multiplex PCR, and the TCRdb table lists in-frame clones only, not all of them. The sample contains some 53,000 clones, around 84% of which appear only once. Sequencing input: PBMCs. Receptors originate from a man aged 25 to 40 with a blood cancer, CMV-positive, and with a related stem cell donor. The CDR3 runs from the conserved cysteine through the conserved F or W. Each record gives: D gene, clone size, J gene, V gene, CDR3 DNA, CDR3 protein. The D gene is left open where the match is weak. Expanded clones get a size class; other rows say once, few or many, or leave the size out.

D gene: -
clone size: -
J gene: TRBJ2-2
V gene: TRBV7-2
CDR3 DNA: TGTGCCAGCAGCTTCGTCCACACCGGGGAGCTGTTTTTT
CDR3 protein: CASSFVHTGELFF

D gene: TRBD2
clone size: -
J gene: TRBJ2-3
V gene: TRBV4-3
CDR3 DNA: TGCGCCAGCAGCCAAGATTCTAGCGGGAGTTTCTCGAGCACAGATACGCAGTATTTT
CDR3 protein: CASSQDSSGSFSSTDTQYF

D gene: -
clone size: few
J gene: TRBJ1-3
V gene: TRBV4-3
CDR3 DNA: TGCGCCAGCAGCCAGGAACAGATCTCTGGAAACACCATATATTTT
CDR3 protein: CASSQEQISGNTIYF

D gene: TRBD1
clone size: -
J gene: TRBJ2-7
V gene: TRBV5-1
CDR3 DNA: TGCGCCAGCAGCTTCGGGACAGGGAACTACGAGCAGTACTTC
CDR3 protein: CASSFGTGNYEQYF

D gene: -
clone size: -
J gene: TRBJ2-5
V gene: TRBV5-5
CDR3 DNA: TGTGCCAGCAGCTTGGCCCCGAGCAAAGAGACCCAGTACTTC
CDR3 protein: CASSLAPSKETQYF

D gene: -
clone size: once
J gene: TRBJ2-2
V gene: TRBV29-1
CDR3 DNA: TGCAGCGTTGGAGGTAGTTTTAACACCGGGGAGCTGTTTTTT
CDR3 protein: CSVGGSFNTGELFF

D gene: TRBD1
clone size: -
J gene: TRBJ1-2
V gene: TRBV9
CDR3 DNA: TGTGCCAGCAGCGCGCAAGGACAGGCCCTTTTACCCTATGGCTACACCTTC
CDR3 protein: CASSAQGQALLPYGYTF

D gene: -
clone size: -
J gene: TRBJ1-1
V gene: TRBV1
CDR3 DNA: TGCACCAGCAGCCAAGATCCGGGTGGACTGCCCGGCACTGAAGCTTTCTTT
CDR3 protein: CTSSQDPGGLPGTEAFF

D gene: TRBD1
clone size: -
J gene: TRBJ2-2
V gene: TRBV7-2
CDR3 DNA: TGTGCCAGCAGTCACAACAGGGGGTCCACCGGGGAGCTGTTTTTT
CDR3 protein: CASSHNRGSTGELFF

D gene: -
clone size: few
J gene: TRBJ1-4
V gene: TRBV6-6
CDR3 DNA: TGTGCCAGCAGCCGACTCGCAGTACCTAATGAAAAACTGTTTTTT
CDR3 protein: CASSRLAVPNEKLFF

D gene: -
clone size: few
J gene: TRBJ1-1
V gene: TRBV28
CDR3 DNA: TGTGCCAGTTGTTCGGGAATGAACACTGAAGCTTTCTTT
CDR3 protein: CASCSGMNTEAFF

D gene: TRBD1
clone size: -
J gene: TRBJ2-1
V gene: TRBV6-6
CDR3 DNA: TGTGCCAGCAGTTCGGGACAGGGAAATGAGCAGTTCTTC
CDR3 protein: CASSSGQGNEQFF

D gene: TRBD2
clone size: -
J gene: TRBJ2-5
V gene: TRBV6-6
CDR3 DNA: TGTGCCAGCAGTTACAGGGAGGGCCAAGAGACCCAGTACTTC
CDR3 protein: CASSYREGQETQYF

D gene: TRBD1
clone size: -
J gene: TRBJ1-4
V gene: TRBV9
CDR3 DNA: TGTGCCAGCAGCGGGCAGGGGGCAAGGGGTGACGAAAAACTGTTTTTT
CDR3 protein: CASSGQGARGDEKLFF

D gene: TRBD1
clone size: -
J gene: TRBJ2-7
V gene: TRBV6-1
CDR3 DNA: TGTGCCAGCAGTGAAGCCGGGACAGGGATGTACGAGCAGTACTTC
CDR3 protein: CASSEAGTGMYEQYF

D gene: -
clone size: once
J gene: TRBJ1-2
V gene: TRBV27
CDR3 DNA: TGTGCCAGCAGTTTATCCGGAGGGGATCTCTATGGCTACACCTTC
CDR3 protein: CASSLSGGDLYGYTF

D gene: -
clone size: -
J gene: TRBJ1-3
V gene: TRBV30
CDR3 DNA: TGTGCCTGGAGTACCTACCCATTAACCTGGAACACCATATATTTT
CDR3 protein: CAWSTYPLTWNTIYF

D gene: -
clone size: -
J gene: TRBJ1-4
V gene: TRBV5-8
CDR3 DNA: TGTGCCAGCAGCCCCCGTCCATCTACCCAAGAAAAACTGTTTTTT
CDR3 protein: CASSPRPSTQEKLFF

D gene: -
clone size: -
J gene: TRBJ2-7
V gene: TRBV7-2
CDR3 DNA: TGTGCCAGCAGCTCAGCAGCGATTGAAAGCTCCTACGAGCAGTACTTC
CDR3 protein: CASSSAAIESSYEQYF

D gene: -
clone size: -
J gene: TRBJ1-3
V gene: TRBV2
CDR3 DNA: TGTGCCAGCAGTGATAGGGGCGGCGCCGGCGGTGGAAACACCATATATTTT
CDR3 protein: CASSDRGGAGGGNTIYF

D gene: TRBD1
clone size: -
J gene: TRBJ1-1
V gene: TRBV25-1
CDR3 DNA: TGTGCCAGCAGTGAACTTTTTAGGACAGGGCGAACTGAAGCTTTCTTT
CDR3 protein: CASSELFRTGRTEAFF

D gene: TRBD1
clone size: -
J gene: TRBJ1-1
V gene: TRBV27
CDR3 DNA: TGTGCCAGCAGTAATCGACTCGGGACAGGGGGCTTTTTCCTGAACACTGAAGCTTTCTTT
CDR3 protein: CASSNRLGTGGFFLNTEAFF

D gene: TRBD2
clone size: few
J gene: TRBJ2-2
V gene: TRBV7-9
CDR3 DNA: TGTGCCAGCAGCTTACCCTCGACTAGCGGGAGAATCGGGGAGCTGTTTTTT
CDR3 protein: CASSLPSTSGRIGELFF

D gene: TRBD1
clone size: once
J gene: TRBJ1-5
V gene: TRBV7-2
CDR3 DNA: TGTGCCAGCAGCCGACAGGGCCTAAATCAGCCCCAGCATTTT
CDR3 protein: CASSRQGLNQPQHF

D gene: TRBD2
clone size: -
J gene: TRBJ2-7
V gene: TRBV7-2
CDR3 DNA: TGTGCCAGCAGCTCGACTAGCGGGAGAGATGAGCAGTACTTC
CDR3 protein: CASSSTSGRDEQYF

D gene: TRBD1
clone size: few
J gene: TRBJ1-4
V gene: TRBV18
CDR3 DNA: TGTGCCAGCTCACCAGTTCACAGGGGTGAAAAACTGTTTTTT
CDR3 protein: CASSPVHRGEKLFF

D gene: TRBD2
clone size: -
J gene: TRBJ2-7
V gene: TRBV19
CDR3 DNA: TGTGCCAGTAGTATAGTCAATAGCGGGAGCCACGAGCAGTACTTC
CDR3 protein: CASSIVNSGSHEQYF

D gene: -
clone size: few
J gene: TRBJ1-3
V gene: TRBV5-8
CDR3 DNA: TGTGCCAGCAGCTTGTTCGTTACTTTCTCTGGAAACACCATATATTTT
CDR3 protein: CASSLFVTFSGNTIYF

D gene: -
clone size: -
J gene: TRBJ1-5
V gene: TRBV18
CDR3 DNA: TGTGCCAGCTCACCGAACCTACAGGGAAGGGGTAATCAGCCCCAGCATTTT
CDR3 protein: CASSPNLQGRGNQPQHF

D gene: TRBD2
clone size: -
J gene: TRBJ2-7
V gene: TRBV13
CDR3 DNA: TGTGCCAGCAGCCAGGGACTAGCGGGAGTGTACGAGCAGTACTTC
CDR3 protein: CASSQGLAGVYEQYF

D gene: -
clone size: -
J gene: TRBJ1-1
V gene: TRBV12-5
CDR3 DNA: TGTGCTAGTGGAGAGATGAACACTGAAGCTTTCTTT
CDR3 protein: CASGEMNTEAFF

D gene: -
clone size: -
J gene: TRBJ2-7
V gene: TRBV5-1
CDR3 DNA: TGCGCCAGCAGCTTGTCGGGGGAGCAGTACTTC
CDR3 protein: CASSLSGEQYF

D gene: TRBD1
clone size: -
J gene: TRBJ2-7
V gene: TRBV2
CDR3 DNA: TGTGCCAGCAGTGAACAGCAGGGGGCTACCCACGAGCAGTACTTC
CDR3 protein: CASSEQQGATHEQYF